This TCR beta chain stems from a study of ipilimumab plus nivolumab after autologous stem cell transplantation. Study findings and constraints: Per the authors, repertoire, Treg and microbiota data justify further study.

The protocol was immunoSEQ multiplex PCR, while the TCRdb copy is restricted to in-frame clones and leaves out a portion. The table lists tens of thousands of clones, about 83% of them singletons. With respect to this clone: Antigen specificity is unknown.

V was trimmed by 2 bases and J by 0 bases, leaving 11 bases between them. This CDR3 spans 16 amino acids. Germline V lookup: CDR1 MNHNY, CDR2 SVGAGI (reference sequence). V and J are TRBV6-6 and TRBJ2-1; unclear D gene. The source material was PBMCs, sampled in a trial of ipilimumab plus nivolumab as post-transplant consolidation. The receptor's source is a male donor with diffuse large B-cell lymphoma. This CDR3 is CASSYVAASSYNEQFF. DNA of the CDR3: TGTGCCAGCAGTTACGTGGCAGCGAGCTCCTACAATGAGCAGTTCTTC.